This T cell receptor beta chain came from a study of blood T cell repertoires in COVID-19. For the study at large: Spain, Italy and the United States supplied samples that represented acute and convalescent COVID-19. T cells, B-cell-depleted T cells, or PBMCs provided the cDNA or gDNA that served as material.

The CDR3 is 15 amino acids. The germline CDR1 and CDR2 sequences are LNHDA and SQIVND (reference sequence). Between the trimmed V and J ends, which lost 6 bases and 3 bases, there was a span of 18 bases. Under the authors' procedure: By means of reference gene primer amplification, nucleated cell counts were estimated. Clones were sequenced by immunoSEQ multiplex PCR, and TCRdb holds only the in-frame ones, with some missing. Clone size and V and J calls were adopted from that table, with D and trimming inferred from the DNA. Of about 110,000 clones in the sample, approximately 82% were seen once. Sequencing was performed on peripheral blood. The sequence was obtained from a woman older than 75 with acute or convalescent COVID-19. The chain uses TRBV19 and TRBJ2-7, with TRBD1 as a possible D gene (5 bases). The CDR3 loop is CASSKDRIENYEQYF. The CDR3 DNA reads TGTGCCAGTAGCAAAGACAGAATAGAAAACTACGAGCAGTACTTC.